The 18 T cell receptor delta chains below come from one sample, sequenced in a study of gamma-delta chains in newborns, infants, children. TCRdb used CATT to re-call clones from the reads. The data show 4,700 or so delta-chain clones, approximately 3% seen once. Material for sequencing was blood. These receptors were taken from a child who was a newborn, infant or young child, either healthy, febrile or measles-vaccinated (not recorded which).

Details on this clone: The translation of this DNA and the TCRdb protein of a much larger clone differ at residue 10, probably owing to a read error; the protein shown here is translated from the DNA. The chain employs TRAV29/DV5 and TRDJ2; perhaps D is TRDD2 or TRDD3 (6 bases each). There are 19 residues in the CDR3. Germline V gene lookup returns CDR1 NSMFDY and CDR2 ISSIKDK. Trimming removed 0 bases from V and 4 bases from J, with 25 bases in between. The CDR3 DNA follows: TGTGCAGCAAGCGTTCCTAGAGGGGGACCTCTCTCCCCGACAGCACAACTCTTCTTT. It encodes CAASVPRGGPLSPTAQLFF.

This clone has just a few counts. The protein that TCRdb holds for this DNA derives from a much larger clone and differs from the translated DNA at residue 5, which likely indicates a read error; the protein shown here is translated from the DNA. This sequence joins TRDV1 and TRDJ2; D gene uncertain. The CDR3 is 19 residues long. Germline V gene data show CDR1 as TSWWSYY and CDR2 as QGS. Deletions cut 5 bases from V and 1 base from J, with 23 bases between. The CDR3 protein is CALGLVSYSQQGLTAQLFF. CDR3 DNA: TGTGCTCTTGGGCTCGTGTCATACAGCCAGCAAGGTTTGACAGCACAACTCTTCTTT.

This clone was detected only a few times. CDR3 protein: CALGEPRPSCYRGTDKLIF. CDR3 coding DNA: TGTGCTCTTGGGGAACCCCGGCCTTCCTGCTACCGGGGGACCGATAAACTCATCTTT. This rearrangement joins TRDV1 to TRDJ1, with 7 nucleotides matching TRDD2. The CDR3 runs 19 residues. With V trimmed by 1 base and J by 2 bases, 16 bases remained unmatched. Germline CDR1 is TSWWSYY and CDR2 is QGS.

The sample holds a few counts of this clone. A clone one base away is much larger, so this may be a read error. The same CDR3 also results from other DNA sequences found in this sample. The gene calls are TRDV3 and TRDJ2, with 9 bases identical to TRDD3. Trimming removed 4 bases from V and 8 bases from J; junction bases left unmatched: 14. The V gene's germline CDR1 is TVYSNPD and CDR2 GDNSRS (reference sequence). The CDR3 consists of 15 residues. CDR3 loop: CACPPTGGYTAQLFF. The CDR3 coding sequence is TGTGCCTGCCCGCCTACCGGGGGATACACGGCACAACTCTTCTTT.

CDR3 amino acids: CACDKYWGSSSTWDTRQMFF. The CDR3 region has the DNA TGTGCCTGTGACAAGTACTGGGGATCCTCTTCGACCTGGGACACCCGACAGATGTTTTTC. The chain has TRDV2 and TRDJ3; 7 bases fit TRDD3. V shed 2 bases, J shed 2 bases, and the junction held 14 bases outside the gene matches. Germline CDR1 GEAIGNYY, CDR2 EKD. The CDR3 runs to 20 residues.

In its sample, this clone is medium-sized. Since a much larger clone is just one base distant, this may be a read error. CDR3 residues: CACDNWGSSWDARQMFF. CDR3 in DNA: TGTGCCTGTGACAACTGGGGGAGCTCCTGGGACGCCCGACAGATGTTTTTC. J is TRDJ3 and V is TRDV2, with 9 positions matching TRDD3. This CDR3 region has 17 residues. Germline V gene sequence: CDR1 GEAIGNYY, CDR2 EKD.

A few counts support this clone. The protein recorded in TCRdb matches a much larger clone and deviates from this DNA's translation at residue 14, suggesting a read error; the protein here is obtained by translating the DNA. V and J are TRDV2 and TRDJ3; 11 nucleotides match TRDD3. CDR1 GEAIGNYY and CDR2 EKD come from the germline V gene. The CDR3 runs 19 residues. The CDR3 spells CACDTVLGDSSWDIRQMFF. The CDR3 bases are TGTGCCTGTGACACCGTACTGGGGGATAGCTCCTGGGACATCCGACAGATGTTTTTC.

This clone was recorded a few times. It differs at one base from a far larger clone, so likely a read error. The chain carries TRDV2 and TRDJ3; tentatively, D is TRDD3 (5 bases). Looked up from germline, CDR1 is GEAIGNYY and CDR2 is EKD. This CDR3 has 19 residues. CDR3 DNA: TGTGCCTGTGACACCGTACGGCCCCTCGTCGCCTGGGACACCCGACAGGTGTTTTTC. This translates into CACDTVRPLVAWDTRQVFF.

This clone showed up just a few times. This likely stems from a read error, as it lies one base from a far larger clone. The sample carries other DNA sequences with the same CDR3. The chain has TRDV2 and TRDJ3; 9 bases are a match to TRDD3. V was clipped by 0 bases and J by 0 bases; unmatched bases: 5. There are 19 residues in the CDR3. From germline, CDR1 is GEAIGNYY and CDR2 EKD. CDR3 coding DNA: TGTGCCTGTGACACCGTACTGGGGGACAGCTCCTGGGACACCCGACAGATGTTTTTC. It is translated as CACDTVLGDSSWDTRQMFF.

The sample holds a few counts of this clone. A read error is the likely source, as a far larger clone sits one nucleotide away. Other DNA sequences within the sample encode an identical CDR3. The J gene is TRDJ3, the V gene TRDV2; tentatively, D is TRDD3 (6 bases). V lost 0 bases, J lost 4 bases, and 15 bases lay in between. The V gene's germline CDR1 is GEAIGNYY and CDR2 EKD. The CDR3 contains 18 residues. The CDR3 DNA reads as TGTGCCTGTGACACCGGGGATGGGAGCTCTTGGGACACCCGACAGATGTTTTTC. Protein sequence: CACDTGDGSSWDTRQMFF.

To note about this clone: The protein held in TCRdb is that of a much larger clone and does not match this DNA's translation at residue 7, likely because of a read error; the protein shown is translated from the DNA. The chain employs TRDV2 and TRDJ2; 9 bases map to TRDD3. With V trimmed by 0 bases and J by 0 bases, 7 bases remained unmatched. Germline V CDR1 and CDR2: GEAIGNYY, EKD. This CDR3 comprises 18 residues. DNA for the CDR3: TGTGCCTGTGACACCGGCCGGGGATACGCATCTTTGACAGCACAACTCTTCTTT. It encodes CACDTGRGYASLTAQLFF.

Comment on this clone: TCRdb lists the protein of a much larger clone for this DNA, which differs at residue 3, so this is likely a read error; the protein given here is translated from the DNA itself. This chain links TRDV2 with TRDJ2; 13 bases match TRDD3. The CDR3 totals 16 residues. The germline V gene has CDR1 GEAIGNYY and CDR2 EKD. The CDR3 region has the DNA TGTGCCCGTGACACTGGGGGATACGCTTTGACAGCACAACTCTTCTTT. Its translation is CARDTGGYALTAQLFF.

In regard to this clone: This could be a read error, since a much larger clone is one nucleotide away. The chain carries TRDV1 and TRDJ1, with 7 bases matching TRDD3. This CDR3 spans 26 amino acids. Germline V gives CDR1 TSWWSYY, CDR2 QGS. The CDR3: CAPGELEGRCSRPGDPFKPYTDKLIF. The DNA of the CDR3 is TGTGCTCCTGGGGAACTAGAGGGAAGGTGTTCGCGTCCGGGGGATCCCTTTAAACCGTACACCGATAAACTCATCTTT.

In its sample, this clone was seen a few times. The rearrangement joins TRAV29/DV5 to TRDJ3; TRDD2 agrees at 7 bases. Germline assignment: CDR1 NSMFDY and CDR2 ISSIKDK. This CDR3 is 19 amino acids long. Trimming at V came to 0 bases and at J to 0 bases, leaving 9 bases not matched to a gene. The CDR3 coding sequence is TGTGCAGCAAGCGCGCTTCTACTTCCTAGCTCCTGGGACACCCGACAGATGTTTTTC. Protein product: CAASALLLPSSWDTRQMFF.

As to this clone: One base separates it from a far larger clone, so it is likely a read error. The identical CDR3 is also encoded by other nucleotide sequences in the sample. V is TRDV2 and J is TRDJ3, with TRDD3 matching over 8 bases. Trimming at V came to 0 bases and at J to 1 base, leaving 10 bases not matched to a gene. CDR1 is GEAIGNYY, CDR2 EKD, per germline. The CDR3 length is 20 residues. The CDR3 bases are TGTGCCTGTGACACCGACTGGGGGTTTCCAAGTTCCTGGGACACCCGACAGATGTTTTTC. Its translation: CACDTDWGFPSSWDTRQMFF.

The chain recombines TRDV2 with TRDJ3; no clear D gene. The V and J ends lost 5 bases and 1 base respectively, with 20 bases between them. The CDR3 is 19 amino acids. CDR1 is GEAIGNYY, CDR2 EKD, per germline. CDR3 bases: TGTGCCTGTGGGAAGGTCTTGGACGAAGGTTCCTGGGACACCCGACAGATGTTTTTC. Its protein product is CACGKVLDEGSWDTRQMFF.

This clone was picked up many times. A read error is possible here, since a much larger clone lies one base away. The CDR3 coding sequence is TGTGCCTGTGACTCTGGGGGAACTTTTTCCTGGGACACCCGACAGATGTTTTTC. Translated, it gives CACDSGGTFSWDTRQMFF. The gene calls are TRDV2 and TRDJ3, with 8 positions matching TRDD3. Germline trimming cut 3 bases from V and 1 base from J; bases unmatched to any gene: 7. CDR1 and CDR2 (germline): GEAIGNYY, EKD. The CDR3 length is 18 residues.

Note on this clone: A far larger clone is one base from this, pointing to a likely read error. Other DNA sequences in the same sample also yield this CDR3. The chain uses TRDV1 and TRDJ2; no clear D. In germline, CDR1 is TSWWSYY, CDR2 QGS. This CDR3 contains 15 residues. Trimming shortened V by 4 bases and J by 11 bases, and 20 bases separated the two germline ends. The CDR3 DNA reads TGTGCTCTTGGGGTCGAGAATTCCGTCAGACGCCAACTCTTCTTT. Amino acids: CALGVENSVRRQLFF.